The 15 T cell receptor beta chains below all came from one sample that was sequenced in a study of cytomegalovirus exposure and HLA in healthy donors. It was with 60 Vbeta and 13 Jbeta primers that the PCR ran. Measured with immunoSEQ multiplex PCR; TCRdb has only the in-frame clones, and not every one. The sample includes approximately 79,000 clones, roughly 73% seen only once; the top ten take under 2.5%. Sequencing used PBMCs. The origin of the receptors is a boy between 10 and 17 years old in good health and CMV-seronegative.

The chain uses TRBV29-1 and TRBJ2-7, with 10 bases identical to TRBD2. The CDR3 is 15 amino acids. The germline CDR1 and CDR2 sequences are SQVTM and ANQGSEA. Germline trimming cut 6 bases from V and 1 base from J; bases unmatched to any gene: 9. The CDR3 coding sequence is TGCAGCGTGGCGGGCGGGACTAGCGTGTCCTACGAGCAGTACTTC. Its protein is CSVAGGTSVSYEQYF.

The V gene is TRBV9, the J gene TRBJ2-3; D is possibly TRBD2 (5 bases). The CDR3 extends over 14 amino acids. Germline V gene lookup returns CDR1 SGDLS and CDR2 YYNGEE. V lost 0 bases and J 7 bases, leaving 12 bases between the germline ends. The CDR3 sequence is CASSVATRKHTQYF. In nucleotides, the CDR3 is TGTGCCAGCAGCGTAGCTACTAGGAAACATACGCAGTATTTT.

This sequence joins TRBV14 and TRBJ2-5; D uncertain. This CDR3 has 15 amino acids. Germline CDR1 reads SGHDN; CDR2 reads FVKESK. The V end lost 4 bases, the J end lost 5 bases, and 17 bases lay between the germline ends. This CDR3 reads CASSPGALTKETQYF. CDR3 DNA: TGTGCCAGCAGCCCCGGAGCGCTAACTAAGGAGACCCAGTACTTC.

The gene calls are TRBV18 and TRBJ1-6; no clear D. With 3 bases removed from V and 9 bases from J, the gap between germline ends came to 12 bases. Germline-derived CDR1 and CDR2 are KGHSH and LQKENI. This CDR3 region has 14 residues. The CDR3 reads CASSPRVESSPLHF. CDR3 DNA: TGTGCCAGCTCACCCCGGGTAGAGAGTTCACCCCTCCACTTT.

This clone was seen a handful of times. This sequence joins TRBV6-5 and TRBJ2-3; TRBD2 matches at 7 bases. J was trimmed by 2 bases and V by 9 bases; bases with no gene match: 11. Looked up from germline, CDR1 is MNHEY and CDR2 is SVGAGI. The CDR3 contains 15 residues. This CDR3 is CASTRGDGHTDTQYF. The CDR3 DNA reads TGTGCCAGTACCCGGGGGGACGGACACACAGATACGCAGTATTTT.

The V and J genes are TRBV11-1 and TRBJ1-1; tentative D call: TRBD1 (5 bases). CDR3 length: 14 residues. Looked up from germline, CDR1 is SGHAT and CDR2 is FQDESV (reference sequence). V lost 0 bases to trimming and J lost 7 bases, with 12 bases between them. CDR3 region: CASSLAAGGGEAFF. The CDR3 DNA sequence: TGTGCCAGCAGCTTAGCAGCCGGGGGAGGTGAAGCTTTCTTT.

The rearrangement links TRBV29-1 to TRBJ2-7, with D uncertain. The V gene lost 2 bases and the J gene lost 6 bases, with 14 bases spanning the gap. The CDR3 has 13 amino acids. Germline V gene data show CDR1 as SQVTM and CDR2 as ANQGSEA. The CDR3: CSVEKSTPSEQYF. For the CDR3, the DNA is TGCAGCGTTGAAAAGTCTACGCCGTCCGAGCAGTACTTC.

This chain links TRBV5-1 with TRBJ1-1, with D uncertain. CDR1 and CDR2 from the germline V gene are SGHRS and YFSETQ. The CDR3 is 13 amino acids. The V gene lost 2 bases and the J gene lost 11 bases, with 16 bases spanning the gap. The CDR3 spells CASSLGTMPEAFF. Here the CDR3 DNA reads TGCGCCAGCAGCTTAGGAACTATGCCAGAGGCTTTCTTT.

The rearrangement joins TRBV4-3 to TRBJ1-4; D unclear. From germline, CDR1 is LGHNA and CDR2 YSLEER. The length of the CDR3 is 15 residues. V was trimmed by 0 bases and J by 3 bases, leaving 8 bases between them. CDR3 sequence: CASSQDWQANEKLFF. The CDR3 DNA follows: TGCGCCAGCAGCCAAGATTGGCAGGCTAATGAAAAACTGTTTTTT.

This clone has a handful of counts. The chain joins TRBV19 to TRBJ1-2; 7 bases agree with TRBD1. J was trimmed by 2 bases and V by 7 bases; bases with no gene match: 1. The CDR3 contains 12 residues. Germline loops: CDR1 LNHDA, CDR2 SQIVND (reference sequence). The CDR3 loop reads CASMDRNYGYTF. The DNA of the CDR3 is TGTGCCAGTATGGACAGGAACTATGGCTACACCTTC.

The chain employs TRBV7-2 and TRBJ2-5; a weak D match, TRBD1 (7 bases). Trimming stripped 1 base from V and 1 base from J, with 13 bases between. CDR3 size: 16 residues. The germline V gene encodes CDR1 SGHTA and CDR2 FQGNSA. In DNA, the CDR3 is TGTGCCAGCAGCTTAGGGTACAGGGGACTCCAAGAGACCCAGTACTTC. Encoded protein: CASSLGYRGLQETQYF.

This CDR3 is CASSRGQGAKTGELFF. In DNA form, the CDR3 reads TGTGCCAGCAGCCGGGGACAGGGGGCTAAAACCGGGGAGCTGTTTTTT. This chain links TRBV28 with TRBJ2-2; 12 bases align to TRBD1. Germline assignment: CDR1 MDHEN and CDR2 SYDVKM. The CDR3 contains 16 residues. V lost 6 bases to trimming and J lost 5 bases; unmatched junction nucleotides: 7.

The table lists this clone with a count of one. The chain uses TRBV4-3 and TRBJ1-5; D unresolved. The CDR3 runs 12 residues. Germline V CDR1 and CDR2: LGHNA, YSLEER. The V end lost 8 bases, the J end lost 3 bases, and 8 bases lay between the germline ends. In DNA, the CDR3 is TGCGCCAGCCTCCGGGTCAATCAGCCCCAGCATTTT. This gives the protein CASLRVNQPQHF.

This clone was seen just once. CDR3 amino acids: CASSLARVQNYGYTF. The CDR3 bases are TGTGCCAGCAGCTTAGCGAGGGTCCAAAACTATGGCTACACCTTC. The rearrangement joins TRBV7-9 to TRBJ1-2; D uncertain. V gave up 0 bases and J gave up 2 bases, with 10 bases separating them. The CDR3 extends over 15 amino acids. CDR1 SEHNR and CDR2 FQNEAQ come from the germline V gene (reference sequence).

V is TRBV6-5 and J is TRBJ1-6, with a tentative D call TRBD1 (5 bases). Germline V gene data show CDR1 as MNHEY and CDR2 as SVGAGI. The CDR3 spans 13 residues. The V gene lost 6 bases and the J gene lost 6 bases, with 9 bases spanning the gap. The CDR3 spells CASRPRGNSPLHF. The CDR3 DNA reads TGTGCCAGCAGACCTAGGGGTAATTCACCCCTCCACTTT.